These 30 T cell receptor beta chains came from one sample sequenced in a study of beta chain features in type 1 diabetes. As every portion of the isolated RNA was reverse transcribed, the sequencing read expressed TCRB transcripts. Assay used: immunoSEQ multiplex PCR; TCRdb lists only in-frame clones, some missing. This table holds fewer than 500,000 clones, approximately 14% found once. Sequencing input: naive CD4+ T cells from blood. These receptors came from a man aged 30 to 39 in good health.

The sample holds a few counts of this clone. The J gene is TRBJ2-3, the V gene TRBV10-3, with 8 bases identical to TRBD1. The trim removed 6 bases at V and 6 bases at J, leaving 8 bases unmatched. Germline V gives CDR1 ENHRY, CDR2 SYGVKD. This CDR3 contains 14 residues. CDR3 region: CAISKTGASDTQYF. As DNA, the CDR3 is TGTGCCATCAGCAAGACAGGGGCGTCGGATACGCAGTATTTT.

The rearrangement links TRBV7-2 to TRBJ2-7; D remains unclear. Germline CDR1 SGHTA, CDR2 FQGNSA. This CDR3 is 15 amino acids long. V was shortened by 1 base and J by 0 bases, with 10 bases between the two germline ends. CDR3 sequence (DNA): TGTGCCAGCAGCTTAGGTGAAGGGCGCTCCTACGAGCAGTACGTC. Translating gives CASSLGEGRSYEQYV.

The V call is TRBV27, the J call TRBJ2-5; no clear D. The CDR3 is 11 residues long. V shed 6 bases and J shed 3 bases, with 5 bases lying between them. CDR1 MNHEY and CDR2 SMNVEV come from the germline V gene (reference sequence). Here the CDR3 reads CASRRKETQYF. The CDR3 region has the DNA TGTGCCAGCAGGAGGAAAGAGACCCAGTACTTC.

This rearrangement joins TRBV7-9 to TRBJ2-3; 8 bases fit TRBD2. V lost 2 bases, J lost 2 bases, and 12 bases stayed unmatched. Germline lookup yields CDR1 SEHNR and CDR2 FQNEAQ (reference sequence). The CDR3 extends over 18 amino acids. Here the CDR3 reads CASSLTAGGRGVTDTQYF. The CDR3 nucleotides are TGTGCCAGCAGCTTAACGGCGGGGGGCCGTGGTGTCACAGATACGCAGTATTTT.

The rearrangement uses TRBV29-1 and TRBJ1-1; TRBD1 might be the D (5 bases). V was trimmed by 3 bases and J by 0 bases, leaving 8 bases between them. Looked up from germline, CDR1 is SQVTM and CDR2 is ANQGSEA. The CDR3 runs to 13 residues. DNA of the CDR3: TGCAGCGTTGAGGGGGGTATGAACACTGAAGCTTTCTTT. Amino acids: CSVEGGMNTEAFF.

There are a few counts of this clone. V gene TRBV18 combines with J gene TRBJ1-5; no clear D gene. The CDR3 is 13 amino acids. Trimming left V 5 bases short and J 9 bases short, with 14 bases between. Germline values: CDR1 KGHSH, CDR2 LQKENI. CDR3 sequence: CASSSGGPAPQHF. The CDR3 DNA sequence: TGTGCCAGCTCATCGGGAGGGCCCGCGCCCCAGCATTTT. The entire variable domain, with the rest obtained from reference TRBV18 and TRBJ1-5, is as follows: NAGVMQNPRHLVRRRGQEARLRCSPMKGHSHVYWYRQLPEEGLKFMVYLQKENIIDESGMPKERFSAEFPKEGPSILRIQQVVRGDSAAYFCASSSGGPAPQHFGDGTRLSIL.

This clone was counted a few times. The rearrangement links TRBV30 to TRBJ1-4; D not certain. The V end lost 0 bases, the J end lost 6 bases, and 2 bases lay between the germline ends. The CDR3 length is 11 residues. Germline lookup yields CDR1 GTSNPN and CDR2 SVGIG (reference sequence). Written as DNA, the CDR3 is TGTGCCTGGAGTGTAGATGAAAAACTGTTTTTT. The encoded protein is CAWSVDEKLFF.

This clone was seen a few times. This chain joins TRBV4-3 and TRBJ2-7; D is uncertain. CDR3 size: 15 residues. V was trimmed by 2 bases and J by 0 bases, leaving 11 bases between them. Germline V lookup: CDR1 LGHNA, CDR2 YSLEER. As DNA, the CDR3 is TGCGCCAGCAGCCAATTGCTAGGGCTCTCCTACGAGCAGTACTTC. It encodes CASSQLLGLSYEQYF.

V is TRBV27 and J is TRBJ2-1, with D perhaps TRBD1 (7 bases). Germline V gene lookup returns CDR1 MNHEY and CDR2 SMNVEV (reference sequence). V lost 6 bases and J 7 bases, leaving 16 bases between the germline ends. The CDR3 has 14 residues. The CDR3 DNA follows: TGTGCCAGCAGCCCTCAGGGGGGCAAAAATGAGCAGTTCTTC. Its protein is CASSPQGGKNEQFF.

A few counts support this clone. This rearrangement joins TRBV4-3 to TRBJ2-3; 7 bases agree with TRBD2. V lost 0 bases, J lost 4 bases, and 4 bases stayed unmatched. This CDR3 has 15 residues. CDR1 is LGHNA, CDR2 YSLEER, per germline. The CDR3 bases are TGCGCCAGCAGCCAAGAGCCCCTAGCGGCAGATACGCAGTATTTT. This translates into CASSQEPLAADTQYF.

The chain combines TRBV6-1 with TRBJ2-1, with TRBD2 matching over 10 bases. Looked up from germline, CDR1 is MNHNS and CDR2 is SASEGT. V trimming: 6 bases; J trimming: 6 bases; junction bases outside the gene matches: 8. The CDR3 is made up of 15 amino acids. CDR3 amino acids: CASRSSGSRANEQFF. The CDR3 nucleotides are TGTGCCAGCAGATCTAGCGGGAGCCGGGCCAATGAGCAGTTCTTC.

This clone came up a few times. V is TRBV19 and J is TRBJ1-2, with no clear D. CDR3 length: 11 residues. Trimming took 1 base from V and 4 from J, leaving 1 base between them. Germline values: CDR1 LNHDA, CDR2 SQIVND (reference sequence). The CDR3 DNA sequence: TGTGCCAGTAGTATAGCCTATGGCTACACCTTC. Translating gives CASSIAYGYTF.

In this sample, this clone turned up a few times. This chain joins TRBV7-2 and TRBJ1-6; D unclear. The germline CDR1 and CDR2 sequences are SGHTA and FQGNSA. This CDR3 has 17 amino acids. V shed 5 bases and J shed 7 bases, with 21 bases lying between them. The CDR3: CASSPNVAGSRNSPLHF. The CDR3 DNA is TGTGCCAGCAGCCCTAATGTGGCGGGTTCGCGGAATTCACCCCTCCACTTT. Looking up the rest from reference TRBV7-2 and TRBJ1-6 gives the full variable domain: GAGVSQSPSNKVTEKGKDVELRCDPISGHTALYWYRQSLGQGLEFLIYFQGNSAPDKSGLPSDRFSAERTGGSVSTLTIQRTQQEDSAVYLCASSPNVAGSRNSPLHFGNGTRLTVT.

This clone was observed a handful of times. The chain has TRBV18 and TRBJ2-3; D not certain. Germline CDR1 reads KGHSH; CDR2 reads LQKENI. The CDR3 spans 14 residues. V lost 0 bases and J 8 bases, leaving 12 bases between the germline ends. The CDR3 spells CASSPPSPAGTQYF. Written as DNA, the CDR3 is TGTGCCAGCTCACCACCGAGTCCCGCCGGTACGCAGTATTTT.

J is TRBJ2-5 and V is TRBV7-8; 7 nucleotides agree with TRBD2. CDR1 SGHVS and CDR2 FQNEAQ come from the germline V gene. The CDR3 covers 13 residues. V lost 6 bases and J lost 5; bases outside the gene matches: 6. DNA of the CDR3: TGTGCCAGCAGGTTGGGGGGGTCTGAGACCCAGTACTTC. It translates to CASRLGGSETQYF. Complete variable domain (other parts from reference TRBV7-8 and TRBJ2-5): GAGVSQSPRYKVAKRGQDVALRCDPISGHVSLFWYQQALGQGPEFLTYFQNEAQLDKSGLPSDRFFAERPEGSVSTLKIQRTQQEDSAVYLCASRLGGSETQYFGPGTRLLVL.

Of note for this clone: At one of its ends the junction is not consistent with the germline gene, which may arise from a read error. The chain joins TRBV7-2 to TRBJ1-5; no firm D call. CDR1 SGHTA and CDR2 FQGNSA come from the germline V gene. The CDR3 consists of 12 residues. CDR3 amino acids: CSSSLDDQPQHF. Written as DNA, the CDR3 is TGTTCCAGCAGCTTAGATGACCAGCCCCAGCATTTT.

CDR3: CASSVDRAATNEKLFF. Written as DNA, the CDR3 is TGTGCCAGCAGCGTAGACAGGGCAGCAACTAATGAAAAACTGTTTTTT. The rearrangement uses TRBV9 and TRBJ1-4; D may be TRBD1 (6 bases). The V gene lost 0 bases and the J gene lost 0 bases, with 9 bases spanning the gap. Per germline, CDR1 SGDLS and CDR2 YYNGEE. This CDR3 comprises 16 residues.

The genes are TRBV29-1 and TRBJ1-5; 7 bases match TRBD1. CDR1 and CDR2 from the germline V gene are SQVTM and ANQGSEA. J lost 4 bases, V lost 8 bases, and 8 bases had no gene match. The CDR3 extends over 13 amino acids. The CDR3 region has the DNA TGCAGCACATCGACAGGGAGGAATCAGCCCCAGCATTTT. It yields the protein CSTSTGRNQPQHF.

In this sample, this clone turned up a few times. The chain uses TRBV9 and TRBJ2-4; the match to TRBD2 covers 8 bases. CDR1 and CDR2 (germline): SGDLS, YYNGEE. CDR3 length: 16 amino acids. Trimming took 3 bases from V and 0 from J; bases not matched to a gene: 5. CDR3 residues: CASSGPTSGAKNIQYF. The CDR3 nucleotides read TGTGCCAGCAGCGGCCCAACTAGCGGAGCCAAAAACATTCAGTACTTC.

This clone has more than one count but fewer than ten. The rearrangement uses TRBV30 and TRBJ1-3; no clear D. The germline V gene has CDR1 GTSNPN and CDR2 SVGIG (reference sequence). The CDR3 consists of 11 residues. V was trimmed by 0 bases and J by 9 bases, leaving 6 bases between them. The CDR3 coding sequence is TGTGCCTGGAGTGTAAGGACCACCATATATTTT. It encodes CAWSVRTTIYF.

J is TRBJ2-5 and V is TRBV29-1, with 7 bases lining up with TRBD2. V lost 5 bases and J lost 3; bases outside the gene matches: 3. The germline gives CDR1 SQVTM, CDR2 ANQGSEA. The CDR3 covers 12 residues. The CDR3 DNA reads TGCAGCGTTTGGGGGGGAAAAGAGACCCAGTACTTC. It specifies CSVWGGKETQYF.

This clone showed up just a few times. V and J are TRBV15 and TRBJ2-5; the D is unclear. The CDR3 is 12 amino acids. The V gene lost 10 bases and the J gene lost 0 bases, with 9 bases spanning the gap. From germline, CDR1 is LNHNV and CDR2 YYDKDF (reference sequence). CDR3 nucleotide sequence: TGTGCCATAGGAGTTTACCAAGAGACCCAGTACTTC. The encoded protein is CAIGVYQETQYF.

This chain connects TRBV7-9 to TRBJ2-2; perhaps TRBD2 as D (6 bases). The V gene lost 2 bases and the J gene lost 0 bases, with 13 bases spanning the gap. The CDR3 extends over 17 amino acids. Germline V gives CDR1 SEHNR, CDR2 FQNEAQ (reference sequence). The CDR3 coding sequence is TGTGCCAGCAGCTTATTGCCCGGGGGAGCGAACACCGGGGAGCTGTTTTTT. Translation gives CASSLLPGGANTGELFF.

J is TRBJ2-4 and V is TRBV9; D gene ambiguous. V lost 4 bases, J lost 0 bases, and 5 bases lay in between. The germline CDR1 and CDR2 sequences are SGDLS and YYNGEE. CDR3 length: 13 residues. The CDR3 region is CASSNLAKNIQYF. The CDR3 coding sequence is TGTGCCAGCAGCAATTTAGCCAAAAACATTCAGTACTTC.

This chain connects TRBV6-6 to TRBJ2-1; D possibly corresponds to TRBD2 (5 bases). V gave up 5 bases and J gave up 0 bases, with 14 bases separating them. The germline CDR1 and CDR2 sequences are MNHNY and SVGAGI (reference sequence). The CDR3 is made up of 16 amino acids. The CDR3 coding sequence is TGTGCCAGCAGTCCTGGACTGACGAGCTCCTACAATGAGCAGTTCTTC. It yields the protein CASSPGLTSSYNEQFF.

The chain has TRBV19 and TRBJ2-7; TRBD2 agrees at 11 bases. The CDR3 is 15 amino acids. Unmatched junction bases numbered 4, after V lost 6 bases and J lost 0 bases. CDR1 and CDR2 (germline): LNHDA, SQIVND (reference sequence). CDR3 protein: CASSQLAGASYEQYV. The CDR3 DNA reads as TGTGCCAGTAGCCAACTAGCGGGAGCCTCCTACGAGCAGTACGTC.

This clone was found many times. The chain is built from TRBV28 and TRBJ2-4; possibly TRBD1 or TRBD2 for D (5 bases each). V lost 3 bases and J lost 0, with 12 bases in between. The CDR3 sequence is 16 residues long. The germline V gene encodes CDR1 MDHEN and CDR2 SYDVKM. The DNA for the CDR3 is TGTGCCAGCAGTTTTGTAGCGACAGTAGCCAAAAACATTCAGTACTTC. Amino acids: CASSFVATVAKNIQYF. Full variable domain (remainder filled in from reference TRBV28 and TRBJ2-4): DVKVTQSSRYLVKRTGEKVFLECVQDMDHENMFWYRQDPGLGLRLIYFSYDVKMKEKGDIPEGYSVSREKKERFSLILESASTNQTSMYLCASSFVATVAKNIQYFGAGTRLSVL.

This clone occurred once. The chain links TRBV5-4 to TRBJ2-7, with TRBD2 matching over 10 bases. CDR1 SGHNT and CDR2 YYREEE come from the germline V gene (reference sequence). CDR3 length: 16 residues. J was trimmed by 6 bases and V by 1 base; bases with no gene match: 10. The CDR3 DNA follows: TGTGCCAGCAGCTTGCGCAGCGGGGGGGGGCCCGGCGAGCAGTACTTC. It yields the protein CASSLRSGGGPGEQYF.

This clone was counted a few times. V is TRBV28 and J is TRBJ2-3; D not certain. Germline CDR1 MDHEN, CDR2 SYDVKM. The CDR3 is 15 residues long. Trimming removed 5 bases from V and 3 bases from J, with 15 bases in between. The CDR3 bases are TGTGCCAGCAGTCTCTCCTTCGACGTGACAGATACGCAGTATTTT. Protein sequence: CASSLSFDVTDTQYF.

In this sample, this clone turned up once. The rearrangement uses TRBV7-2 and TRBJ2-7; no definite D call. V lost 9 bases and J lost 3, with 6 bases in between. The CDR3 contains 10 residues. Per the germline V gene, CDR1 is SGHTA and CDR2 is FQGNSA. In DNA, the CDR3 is TGTGCCAGTGGGAACTACGAGCAGTACTTC. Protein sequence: CASGNYEQYF.